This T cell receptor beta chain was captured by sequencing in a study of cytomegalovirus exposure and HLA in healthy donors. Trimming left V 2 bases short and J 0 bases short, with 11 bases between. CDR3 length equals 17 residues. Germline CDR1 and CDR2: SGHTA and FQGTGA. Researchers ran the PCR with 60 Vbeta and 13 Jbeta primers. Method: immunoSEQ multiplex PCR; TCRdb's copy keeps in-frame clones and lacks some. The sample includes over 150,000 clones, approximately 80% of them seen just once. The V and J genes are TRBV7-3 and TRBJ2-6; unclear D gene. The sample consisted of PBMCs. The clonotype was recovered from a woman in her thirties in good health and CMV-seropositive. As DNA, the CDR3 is TGTGCCAGCAGCTTATTTGGCGGATCCTCTGGGGCCAACGTCCTGACTTTC. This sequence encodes CASSLFGGSSGANVLTF.